The 32 T cell receptor beta chains below come from one sample, sequenced in a study of blood T cell repertoires in COVID-19. Generated by immunoSEQ multiplex PCR, the TCRdb table keeps only in-frame clones and is missing some. The repertoire holds over 95,000 clones, around 90% seen once, with about 4.8% in the top ten. The sample comprised peripheral blood. Receptors originate from a woman in her forties or fifties with acute or convalescent COVID-19.

This clone was seen a handful of times. The chain recombines TRBV9 with TRBJ2-2, with TRBD2 matching over 8 bases. Per the germline V gene, CDR1 is SGDLS and CDR2 is YYNGEE. Losses at the gene ends were 5 bases for V and 4 bases for J; bases not matched to a gene: 4. CDR3 size: 14 residues. The CDR3 DNA sequence: TGTGCCAGCAGGCCCGGGGGGGCCACCGGGGAGCTGTTTTTT. This sequence encodes CASRPGGATGELFF.

This clone was counted once. The rearrangement links TRBV6-2 or TRBV6-3 to TRBJ1-2, with 8 positions matching TRBD1. Germline V gene data show CDR1 as MNHEY and CDR2 as SVGEGT. V lost 5 bases, J lost 7 bases, and 9 bases stayed unmatched. The CDR3 totals 14 residues. The CDR3 here is CASSNLGQGGGYTF. For the CDR3, the DNA is TGTGCCAGCAGTAACCTCGGACAGGGAGGTGGCTACACCTTC.

The rearrangement uses TRBV11-2 and TRBJ1-2; D perhaps matches TRBD1 (5 bases). CDR1 and CDR2 (germline): SGHAT, FQNNGV. The V end lost 1 base, the J end lost 6 bases, and 15 bases lay between the germline ends. The CDR3 has 15 amino acids. The CDR3 reads CASSLVDGGVDGYTF. The CDR3 nucleotides read TGTGCCAGCAGCTTAGTAGACGGAGGGGTGGATGGCTACACCTTC. The variable domain in full, completed from reference TRBV11-2 and TRBJ1-2, reads EAGVAQSPRYKIIEKRQSVAFWCNPISGHATLYWYQQILGQGPKLLIQFQNNGVVDDSQLPKDRFSAERLKGVDSTLKIQPAKLEDSAVYLCASSLVDGGVDGYTFGSGTRLTVV.

This chain links TRBV2 with TRBJ2-1, with a possible D match to TRBD2 (6 bases). Germline-derived CDR1 and CDR2 are SNHLY and FYNNEI. V lost 7 bases, J lost 6 bases, and 10 bases lay in between. The CDR3 has 12 amino acids. As DNA, the CDR3 is TGTGCCAGCATGGGGAGGCCCAATGAGCAGTTCTTC. It specifies CASMGRPNEQFF.

The chain carries TRBV5-4 and TRBJ1-1; 7 bases map to TRBD1. Germline V gene lookup returns CDR1 SGHNT and CDR2 YYREEE (reference sequence). Trimming removed 7 bases from V and 5 bases from J; junction bases left unmatched: 5. This CDR3 comprises 12 residues. This CDR3 is CASGHRGTEAFF. CDR3 bases: TGTGCCAGCGGACACAGGGGAACTGAAGCTTTCTTT.

The chain is built from TRBV29-1 and TRBJ1-1; the match to TRBD1 covers 7 bases. The J segment lost 5 bases and the V segment lost 5 bases, leaving 17 bases of the junction unmatched. The CDR3 length is 16 residues. Germline lookup yields CDR1 SQVTM and CDR2 ANQGSEA. The CDR3 sequence is CSVPGGGDSLTTEAFF. In nucleotides, the CDR3 is TGCAGCGTTCCCGGTGGCGGGGACAGCCTTACGACTGAAGCTTTCTTT.

The rearrangement joins TRBV7-2 to TRBJ2-1; 12 bases align to TRBD2. V shed 2 bases and J 3 bases; nucleotides not matched to a gene: 11. Germline-derived CDR1 and CDR2 are SGHTA and FQGNSA. The CDR3 totals 19 residues. The CDR3 spells CASSLSPSGGASLYNEQFF. The DNA for the CDR3 is TGTGCCAGCAGCTTAAGCCCTAGCGGGGGGGCAAGTCTCTACAATGAGCAGTTCTTC.

V usage is TRBV3-1 (or the pseudogene TRBV3-2) and J usage is TRBJ1-2; D gene ambiguous. Germline V gene sequence: CDR1 LGHDT, CDR2 YNNKEL (reference sequence). The CDR3 is 14 residues long. V lost 5 bases to trimming and J lost 8 bases, with 18 bases between them. In DNA, the CDR3 is TGTGCCAGCAGCTTCTCAGTCCGGGGAAGGGGCTACACCTTC. The encoded protein is CASSFSVRGRGYTF.

V usage is TRBV7-9 and J usage is TRBJ2-5, with D possibly being TRBD2 (7 bases). The ends were cut back, 5 bases at V and 3 bases at J, with 13 bases in the middle. Per germline, CDR1 SEHNR and CDR2 FQNEAQ (reference sequence). The length of the CDR3 is 14 residues. CDR3 sequence (DNA): TGTGCCAGCAGCCCTTGGGAGGGGGAAGAGACCCAGTACTTC. This gives the protein CASSPWEGEETQYF.

The J gene is TRBJ1-1, the V gene TRBV4-3; tentative D call: TRBD1 (6 bases). This CDR3 is built from 13 residues. The V and J ends lost 6 bases and 5 bases respectively, with 13 bases between them. Per germline, CDR1 LGHNA and CDR2 YSLEER. This CDR3 is CASRQGGGTEAFF. In nucleotides, the CDR3 is TGCGCCAGCAGACAGGGCGGCGGTACTGAAGCTTTCTTT.

The chain combines TRBV16 with TRBJ1-2, with a tentative D call TRBD1 (5 bases). The CDR3 is 13 amino acids. Germline V gene data show CDR1 as KGHSY and CDR2 as FQNENV. V gave up 4 bases and J gave up 8 bases, with 14 bases separating them. The CDR3 sequence is CASSPQGYGGYTF. CDR3 nucleotide sequence: TGTGCCAGCAGCCCTCAGGGATATGGCGGCTACACCTTC.

This sequence joins TRBV11-2 and TRBJ2-1; D is possibly TRBD1 (6 bases). Germline loops: CDR1 SGHAT, CDR2 FQNNGV. The CDR3 is 16 residues long. V lost 4 bases and J lost 8, with 21 bases in between. The CDR3 is CASSSQAWLGGDEQFF. The CDR3 nucleotides read TGTGCCAGCAGCTCCCAGGCCTGGCTAGGGGGAGATGAGCAGTTCTTC. Supplemented by reference TRBV11-2 and TRBJ2-1, the full variable domain reads EAGVAQSPRYKIIEKRQSVAFWCNPISGHATLYWYQQILGQGPKLLIQFQNNGVVDDSQLPKDRFSAERLKGVDSTLKIQPAKLEDSAVYLCASSSQAWLGGDEQFFGPGTRLTVL.

The CDR3 DNA reads as TGTGCCTGGAGAAACGGGAATTCACCCCTCCACTTT. This gives the protein CAWRNGNSPLHF. The chain joins TRBV30 to TRBJ1-6; D gene ambiguous. From germline, CDR1 is GTSNPN and CDR2 SVGIG (reference sequence). The CDR3 runs to 12 residues. Trimming removed 3 bases at V and 7 bases at J, with 7 bases between. The whole variable domain, filled in from reference TRBV30 and TRBJ1-6, reads SQTIHQWPATLVQPVGSPLSLECTVEGTSNPNLYWYRQAAGRGLQLLFYSVGIGQISSEVPQNLSASRPQDRQFILSSKKLLLSDSGFYLCAWRNGNSPLHFGNGTRLTVT.

V usage is TRBV4-3 and J usage is TRBJ2-5, with 8 bases lining up with TRBD2. Germline CDR1 and CDR2: LGHNA and YSLEER. The CDR3 runs to 18 residues. V dropped 1 base and J dropped 4; count of bases not matched to a gene: 14. In DNA form, the CDR3 reads TGCGCCAGCAGCCAAGCGCTAGCGGGCCTTCGGCAGGGAGAGACCCAGTACTTC. Amino acids: CASSQALAGLRQGETQYF.

The chain recombines TRBV11-1 with TRBJ2-3; tentatively, D is TRBD2 (6 bases). V was trimmed by 3 bases and J by 6 bases, leaving 10 bases between them. Germline CDR1 and CDR2: SGHAT and FQDESV (reference sequence). The CDR3 runs 13 residues. CDR3 nucleotide sequence: TGTGCCAGCAGCTTTGGCGGGGCGGATACGCAGTATTTT. Protein product: CASSFGGADTQYF.

The CDR3, as DNA: TGTGCCAGCAGTTCGGGACAGGGTTTTAAAAAGTACTTC. This translates into CASSSGQGFKKYF. This rearrangement joins TRBV6-5 to TRBJ2-7; 9 nucleotides align to TRBD1. Germline CDR1 is MNHEY and CDR2 is SVGAGI. The CDR3 contains 13 residues. V lost 4 bases and J lost 11; bases outside the gene matches: 9.

This clone has a single count. The V and J genes are TRBV11-3 and TRBJ1-1, with D perhaps TRBD1 (5 bases). Looked up from germline, CDR1 is SGHNT and CDR2 is YENEEA. Trimming took off 4 bases at V and 2 bases at J, with 8 bases between the two ends. CDR3 size: 13 residues. CDR3: CASSWQGNTEAFF. CDR3 coding DNA: TGTGCCAGCAGCTGGCAGGGAAACACTGAAGCTTTCTTT.

DNA of the CDR3: TGTGCCAGCAGTTTATCAGGGGGAGACACTGAAGCTTTCTTT. Protein sequence: CASSLSGGDTEAFF. V and J are TRBV27 and TRBJ1-1, with D possibly TRBD1 on 6 matching bases. The CDR3 spans 14 residues. Between the trimmed V and J ends, which lost 0 bases and 3 bases, there was a span of 8 bases. Germline loops: CDR1 MNHEY, CDR2 SMNVEV (reference sequence).

CDR3: CASSFLTEQETQYF. The CDR3 bases are TGTGCCAGCAGCTTTCTGACAGAGCAAGAGACCCAGTACTTC. V is TRBV7-9 and J is TRBJ2-5; possibly TRBD1 for D (5 bases). The CDR3 extends over 14 amino acids. Germline V gene lookup returns CDR1 SEHNR and CDR2 FQNEAQ (reference sequence). Trimming pared 3 bases from V and 2 bases from J, leaving 10 bases between.

The gene calls are TRBV4-2 and TRBJ1-1; D is perhaps TRBD1 (6 bases). This CDR3 comprises 15 residues. With 1 base removed from V and 6 bases from J, the gap between germline ends came to 15 bases. Germline V gene data show CDR1 as LGHNA and CDR2 as YNFKEQ. CDR3 amino acids: CASSQGSGQTPEAFF. Written as DNA, the CDR3 is TGTGCCAGCAGCCAAGGGTCCGGACAGACCCCTGAAGCTTTCTTT.

J is TRBJ1-5 and V is TRBV6-5; D perhaps matches TRBD1 (5 bases). Trimming stripped 9 bases from V and 0 bases from J, with 12 bases between. The CDR3 runs to 14 residues. The V gene's germline CDR1 is MNHEY and CDR2 SVGAGI. The CDR3 here is CASGGVYSNQPQHF. Here the CDR3 DNA reads TGTGCCAGTGGGGGGGTATATAGCAATCAGCCCCAGCATTTT.

The chain is built from TRBV12-5 and TRBJ1-1, with a tentative D call TRBD1 (5 bases). With 6 bases removed from V and 2 bases from J, the gap between germline ends came to 10 bases. Germline V gene data show CDR1 as LGHNT and CDR2 as FRNRAP. The CDR3 contains 13 residues. Written as DNA, the CDR3 is TGTGCTAGTGGAATAGGGGTAAACACTGAAGCTTTCTTT. It encodes CASGIGVNTEAFF.

The rearrangement joins TRBV5-1 to TRBJ1-1; 8 bases align to TRBD1. The V gene's germline CDR1 is SGHRS and CDR2 YFSETQ. With V trimmed by 1 base and J by 7 bases, 9 bases remained unmatched. The CDR3 runs to 15 residues. CDR3 sequence: CASSLSPQGGGEAFF. The CDR3, as DNA: TGCGCCAGCAGCTTGTCGCCACAGGGGGGTGGTGAAGCTTTCTTT. The full variable domain, in which reference TRBV5-1 and TRBJ1-1 provide the parts outside the CDR3, is KAGVTQTPRYLIKTRGQQVTLSCSPISGHRSVSWYQQTPGQGLQFLFEYFSETQRNKGNFPGRFSGRQFSNSRSEMNVSTLELGDSALYLCASSLSPQGGGEAFFGQGTRLTVV.

The V and J genes are TRBV7-9 and TRBJ1-2, with 7 bases fitting TRBD1. Trimming at V came to 6 bases and at J to 6 bases, leaving 10 bases not matched to a gene. Germline CDR1 SEHNR, CDR2 FQNEAQ (reference sequence). The CDR3 has 14 amino acids. The CDR3 loop is CASSRGGRENGYTF. The CDR3 DNA sequence: TGTGCCAGCAGTCGAGGGGGCAGGGAGAATGGCTACACCTTC. The full variable domain, completed using reference TRBV7-9 and TRBJ1-2, is DTGVSQNPRHKITKRGQNVTFRCDPISEHNRLYWYRQTLGQGPEFLTYFQNEAQLEKSRLLSDRFSAERPKGSFSTLEIQRTEQGDSAMYLCASSRGGRENGYTFGSGTRLTVV.

This clone was picked up one time. The chain links TRBV28 to TRBJ1-2, with D unresolved. The germline V and J ends were trimmed by 4 bases and 6 bases, with 21 bases remaining between them. Germline V gives CDR1 MDHEN, CDR2 SYDVKM. This CDR3 has 16 residues. The CDR3 nucleotides read TGTGCCAGCAGTTATGTCTTCGAGACGGGAACAGATGGCTACACCTTC. The encoded protein is CASSYVFETGTDGYTF.

The genes are TRBV4-1 and TRBJ1-4; the D is unclear. CDR1 MGHRA and CDR2 YSYEKL come from the germline V gene. Trimming removed 5 bases at V and 0 bases at J, with 10 bases between. The CDR3 has 15 residues. The CDR3 region has the DNA TGCGCCAGCAGCTTCTTGGCTGCAACTAATGAAAAACTGTTTTTT. Translation gives CASSFLAATNEKLFF.

CDR3 sequence (DNA): TGTGCCAGCAGCCAAGCGGTCAGGCTGGGAAACACCATATATTTT. Protein sequence: CASSQAVRLGNTIYF. The gene calls are TRBV3-1 (or the pseudogene TRBV3-2) and TRBJ1-3, with D hard to call. CDR1 and CDR2 (germline): LGHDT, YNNKEL (reference sequence). V lost 1 base and J 4 bases, leaving 11 bases between the germline ends. The CDR3 consists of 15 residues.

The chain carries TRBV5-1 and TRBJ2-2; 10 nucleotides agree with TRBD2. The CDR3 length is 16 residues. The V segment lost 4 bases and the J segment 1 base; nucleotides outside the gene matches: 4. Looked up from germline, CDR1 is SGHRS and CDR2 is YFSETQ. In DNA, the CDR3 is TGCGCCAGCAGCCCGGCTAGCGGGGGGAACACCGGGGAGCTGTTTTTT. Translated: CASSPASGGNTGELFF.

The V and J genes are TRBV28 and TRBJ2-1; 10 nucleotides align to TRBD1. CDR3 length: 15 residues. J lost 6 bases, V lost 6 bases, and 8 bases had no gene match. From germline, CDR1 is MDHEN and CDR2 SYDVKM. The CDR3 DNA reads TGTGCCAGCAGAAGAATGGGACAGGGGAGCAATGAGCAGTTCTTC. Its translation is CASRRMGQGSNEQFF.

The rearrangement links TRBV28 to TRBJ2-7; D gene unclear. The germline V and J ends were trimmed by 5 bases and 4 bases, with 9 bases remaining between them. The germline gives CDR1 MDHEN, CDR2 SYDVKM. This CDR3 has 12 residues. CDR3 amino acids: CASSRDFYEQYF. DNA for the CDR3: TGTGCCAGCAGTCGCGACTTTTACGAGCAGTACTTC.

V and J are TRBV13 and TRBJ2-2, with TRBD1 matching 9 bases. The CDR3 loop spans 17 amino acids. Germline CDR1 reads PRHDT; CDR2 reads FYEKMQ (reference sequence). The V gene end was trimmed by 5 bases and the J gene end by 6 bases; junction bases not matched to a gene: 13. CDR3 bases: TGTGCCAGCAGCCCTCCACAGGGGGCGCTAGGGGCCGGGGAGCTGTTTTTT. Translation gives CASSPPQGALGAGELFF.

The V gene is TRBV24-1, the J gene TRBJ2-3; 9 positions agree with TRBD1. The CDR3 contains 15 residues. Germline V gene sequence: CDR1 KGHDR, CDR2 SFDVKD. Unmatched junction bases numbered 5, after V lost 2 bases and J lost 6 bases. The CDR3 DNA reads TGTGCCACCAGTGATTCCGGGACAGGGTCCGATACGCAGTATTTT. This encodes CATSDSGTGSDTQYF.